What follows is one T cell receptor (beta chain) and its context. What it binds is unknown. Among the donors, all were healthy bone marrow donors. It was with 60 Vbeta and 13 Jbeta primers that the PCR ran. Method: immunoSEQ multiplex PCR; TCRdb's copy keeps in-frame clones and lacks some. The table records over 130,000 clones, approximately 70% of them present only once. The entry originates in a study of cytomegalovirus exposure and HLA in healthy donors. Study-level information: Drawn from HLA-typed donors, about 85 million unique TCRs were held in an early data release.

The CDR3 consists of 21 residues. Germline V gives CDR1 LNHDA, CDR2 SQIVND (reference sequence). Trimming removed 1 base from V and 1 base from J; junction bases left unmatched: 15. Study-level points and caveats: Beyond CMV serostatus, there was no information to go on about immune exposure.

This sequence was found in a woman aged 55-69 years in good health and CMV-seronegative. The sequenced sample was PBMCs. This chain joins TRBV19 and TRBJ1-5, with 11 bases fitting TRBD1. CDR3 sequence reads: CASSIVFHRTGGQGSNQPQHF. The CDR3 bases are TGTGCCAGTAGTATAGTCTTTCACAGGACAGGGGGCCAGGGGAGCAATCAGCCCCAGCATTTT.